This entry describes one T cell receptor (beta chain). In the source study's methods: The assay estimated nucleated cells by amplifying reference gene primers. Method: immunoSEQ multiplex PCR; TCRdb's copy keeps in-frame clones and lacks some. V, J and clone size reflect that table, while D and trimming were determined from the DNA. The sample has about 200,000 clones; about 85% are singletons. The study assigned cohorts using participant-reported clinical history. These data are taken from a study of blood T cell repertoires in COVID-19. Study overall: PBMCs, B-cell-depleted T cells, or T cells were the source of the cDNA or gDNA that made up the material.

Trimming cost V 5 bases and J 2 bases; bases outside gene matches: 6. In germline, CDR1 is SGHTA, CDR2 FQGTGA. The CDR3 contains 15 residues. Sequenced: PBMCs or T cells enriched from blood (not recorded which). This TCR was sampled from a young woman who had recovered from COVID-19. The genes are TRBV7-3 and TRBJ2-1; TRBD2 aligns across 7 bases. The CDR3 region is CASSARGKPYNEQFF. The CDR3 DNA is TGTGCCAGCAGCGCGCGGGGGAAACCCTACAATGAGCAGTTCTTC.